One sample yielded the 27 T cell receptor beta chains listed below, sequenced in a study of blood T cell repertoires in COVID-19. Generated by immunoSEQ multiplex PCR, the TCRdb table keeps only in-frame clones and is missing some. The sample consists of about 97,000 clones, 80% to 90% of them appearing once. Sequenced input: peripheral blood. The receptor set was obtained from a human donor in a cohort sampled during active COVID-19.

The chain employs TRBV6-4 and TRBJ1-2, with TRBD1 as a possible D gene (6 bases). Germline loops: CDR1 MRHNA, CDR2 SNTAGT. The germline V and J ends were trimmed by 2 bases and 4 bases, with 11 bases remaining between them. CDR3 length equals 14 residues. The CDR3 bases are TGTGCCAGCAGTGACAACGGCAGGGGCTATGGCTACACCTTC. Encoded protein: CASSDNGRGYGYTF.

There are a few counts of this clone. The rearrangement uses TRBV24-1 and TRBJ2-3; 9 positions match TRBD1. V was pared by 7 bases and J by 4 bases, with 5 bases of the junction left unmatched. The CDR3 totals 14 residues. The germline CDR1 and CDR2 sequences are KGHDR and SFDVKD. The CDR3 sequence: CATSRDRDADTQYF. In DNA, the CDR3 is TGTGCCACCAGCCGGGACAGGGATGCAGATACGCAGTATTTT.

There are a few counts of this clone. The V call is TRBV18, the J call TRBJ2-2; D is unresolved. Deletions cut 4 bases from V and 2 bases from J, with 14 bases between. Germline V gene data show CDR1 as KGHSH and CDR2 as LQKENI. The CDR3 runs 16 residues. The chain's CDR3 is CASSLSESRNTGELFF. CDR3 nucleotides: TGTGCCAGCTCACTTTCCGAGTCCCGAAACACCGGGGAGCTGTTTTTT.

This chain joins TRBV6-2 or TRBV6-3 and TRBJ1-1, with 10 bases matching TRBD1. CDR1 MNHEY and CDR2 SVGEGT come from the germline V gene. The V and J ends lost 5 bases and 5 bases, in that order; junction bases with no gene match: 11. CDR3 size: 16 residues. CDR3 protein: CASSRMTGGAGTEAFF. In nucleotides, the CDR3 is TGTGCCAGCAGTAGAATGACAGGGGGCGCGGGTACTGAAGCTTTCTTT.

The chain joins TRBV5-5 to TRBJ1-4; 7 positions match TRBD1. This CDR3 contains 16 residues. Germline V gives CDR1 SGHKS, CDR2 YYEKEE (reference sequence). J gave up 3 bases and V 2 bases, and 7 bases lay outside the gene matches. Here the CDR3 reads CASSLRGPVPNEKLFF. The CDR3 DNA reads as TGTGCCAGCAGCTTAAGGGGGCCTGTGCCTAATGAAAAACTGTTTTTT.

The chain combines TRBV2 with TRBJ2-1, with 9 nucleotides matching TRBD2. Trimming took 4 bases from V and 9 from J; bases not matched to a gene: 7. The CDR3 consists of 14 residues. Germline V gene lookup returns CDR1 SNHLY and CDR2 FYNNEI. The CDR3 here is CASSVAGGPGEQFF. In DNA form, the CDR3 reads TGTGCCAGCAGTGTTGCGGGGGGGCCTGGTGAGCAGTTCTTC.

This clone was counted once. The CDR3 protein is CASTTTGTNTEAFF. The CDR3, as DNA: TGTGCCAGTACCACGACAGGGACGAACACTGAAGCTTTCTTT. The chain links TRBV19 to TRBJ1-1; 7 positions agree with TRBD1. Germline V gives CDR1 LNHDA, CDR2 SQIVND (reference sequence). Trimming cost V 7 bases and J 1 base; bases outside gene matches: 6. The CDR3 has 14 amino acids. The variable domain in full, completed from reference TRBV19 and TRBJ1-1, reads DGGITQSPKYLFRKEGQNVTLSCEQNLNHDAMYWYRQDPGQGLRLIYYSQIVNDFQKGDIAEGYSVSREKKESFPLTVTSAQKNPTAFYLCASTTTGTNTEAFFGQGTRLTVV.

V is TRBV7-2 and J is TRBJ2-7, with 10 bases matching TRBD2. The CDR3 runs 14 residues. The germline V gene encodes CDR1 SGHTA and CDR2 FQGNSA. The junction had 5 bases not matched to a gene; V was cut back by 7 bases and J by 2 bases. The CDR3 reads CASTIAGGPYEQYF. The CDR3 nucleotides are TGTGCCAGCACTATAGCGGGAGGTCCCTACGAGCAGTACTTC. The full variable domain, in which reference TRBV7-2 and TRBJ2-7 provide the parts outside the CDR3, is GAGVSQSPSNKVTEKGKDVELRCDPISGHTALYWYRQSLGQGLEFLIYFQGNSAPDKSGLPSDRFSAERTGGSVSTLTIQRTQQEDSAVYLCASTIAGGPYEQYFGPGTRLTVT.

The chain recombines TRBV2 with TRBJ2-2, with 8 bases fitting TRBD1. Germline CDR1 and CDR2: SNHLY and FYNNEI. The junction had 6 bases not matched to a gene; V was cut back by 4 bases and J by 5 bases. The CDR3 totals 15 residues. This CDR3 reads CASSVRQGFTGELFF. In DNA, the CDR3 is TGTGCCAGCAGTGTTAGACAGGGGTTTACCGGGGAGCTGTTTTTT.

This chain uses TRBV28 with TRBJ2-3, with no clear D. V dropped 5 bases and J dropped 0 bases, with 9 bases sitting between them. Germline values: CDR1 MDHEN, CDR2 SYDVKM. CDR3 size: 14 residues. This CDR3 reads CASSPVRSTDTQYF. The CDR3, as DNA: TGTGCCAGCAGTCCGGTCCGGAGCACAGATACGCAGTATTTT. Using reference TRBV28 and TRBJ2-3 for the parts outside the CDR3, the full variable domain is DVKVTQSSRYLVKRTGEKVFLECVQDMDHENMFWYRQDPGLGLRLIYFSYDVKMKEKGDIPEGYSVSREKKERFSLILESASTNQTSMYLCASSPVRSTDTQYFGPGTRLTVL.

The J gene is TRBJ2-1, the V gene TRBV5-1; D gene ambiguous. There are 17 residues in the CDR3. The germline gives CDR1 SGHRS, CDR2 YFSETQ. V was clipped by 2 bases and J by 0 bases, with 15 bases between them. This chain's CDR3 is CASSFPRYRSSYNEQFF. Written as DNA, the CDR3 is TGCGCCAGCAGCTTTCCCCGGTATCGAAGCTCCTACAATGAGCAGTTCTTC.

CDR3 region: CASSDWTGSSYEQYF. Written as DNA, the CDR3 is TGTGCCAGCAGCGACTGGACGGGAAGCTCCTACGAGCAGTACTTC. This chain links TRBV5-6 with TRBJ2-7; weak D call: TRBD2 (5 bases). Germline V lookup: CDR1 SGHDT, CDR2 YYEEEE. The V gene lost 4 bases and the J gene lost 0 bases, with 14 bases spanning the gap. The CDR3 extends over 15 amino acids.

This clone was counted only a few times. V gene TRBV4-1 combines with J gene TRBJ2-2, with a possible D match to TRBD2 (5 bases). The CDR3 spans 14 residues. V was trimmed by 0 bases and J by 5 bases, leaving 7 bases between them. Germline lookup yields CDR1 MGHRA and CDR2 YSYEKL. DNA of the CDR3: TGCGCCAGCAGCCAAGATAGGACTACCGGGGAGCTGTTTTTT. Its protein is CASSQDRTTGELFF.

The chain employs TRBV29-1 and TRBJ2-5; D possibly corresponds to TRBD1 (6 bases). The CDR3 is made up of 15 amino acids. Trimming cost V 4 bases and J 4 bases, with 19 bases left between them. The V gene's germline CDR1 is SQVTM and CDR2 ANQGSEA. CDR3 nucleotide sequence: TGCAGCGTTGTAGTAGGGGGAGATTCAGGAGAGACCCAGTACTTC. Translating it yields CSVVVGGDSGETQYF.

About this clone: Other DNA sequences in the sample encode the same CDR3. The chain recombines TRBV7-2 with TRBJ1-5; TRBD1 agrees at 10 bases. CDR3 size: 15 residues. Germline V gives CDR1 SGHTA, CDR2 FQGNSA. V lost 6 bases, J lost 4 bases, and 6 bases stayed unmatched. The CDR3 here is CASSPGTGANQPQHF. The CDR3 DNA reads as TGTGCCAGCAGTCCCGGGACAGGGGCAAATCAGCCCCAGCATTTT.

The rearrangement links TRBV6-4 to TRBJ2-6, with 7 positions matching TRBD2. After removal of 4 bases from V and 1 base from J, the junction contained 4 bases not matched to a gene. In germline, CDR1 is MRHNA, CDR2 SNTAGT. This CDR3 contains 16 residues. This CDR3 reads CASSATSSSGANVLTF. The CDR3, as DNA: TGTGCCAGCAGTGCGACTAGCAGTTCTGGGGCCAACGTCCTGACTTTC.

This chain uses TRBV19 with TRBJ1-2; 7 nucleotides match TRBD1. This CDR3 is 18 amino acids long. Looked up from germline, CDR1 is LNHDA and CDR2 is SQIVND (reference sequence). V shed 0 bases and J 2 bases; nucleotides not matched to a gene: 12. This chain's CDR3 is CASSIDREGAYSNYGYTF. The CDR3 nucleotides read TGTGCCAGTAGTATAGATCGGGAGGGGGCCTATTCCAACTATGGCTACACCTTC. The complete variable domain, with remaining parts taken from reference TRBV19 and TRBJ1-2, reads DGGITQSPKYLFRKEGQNVTLSCEQNLNHDAMYWYRQDPGQGLRLIYYSQIVNDFQKGDIAEGYSVSREKKESFPLTVTSAQKNPTAFYLCASSIDREGAYSNYGYTFGSGTRLTVV.

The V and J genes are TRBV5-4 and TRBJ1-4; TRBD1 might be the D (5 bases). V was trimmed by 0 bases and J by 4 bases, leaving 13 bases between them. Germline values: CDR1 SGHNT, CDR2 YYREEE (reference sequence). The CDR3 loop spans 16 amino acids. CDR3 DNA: TGTGCCAGCAGCTTGGAGCAGGGACTGTGTAATGAAAAACTGTTTTTT. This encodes CASSLEQGLCNEKLFF.

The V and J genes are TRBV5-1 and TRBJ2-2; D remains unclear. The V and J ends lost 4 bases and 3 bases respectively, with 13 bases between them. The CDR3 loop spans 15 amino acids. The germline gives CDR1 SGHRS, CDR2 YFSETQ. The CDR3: CASSPRIQYTGELFF. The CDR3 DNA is TGCGCCAGCAGCCCGCGCATTCAATACACCGGGGAGCTGTTTTTT.

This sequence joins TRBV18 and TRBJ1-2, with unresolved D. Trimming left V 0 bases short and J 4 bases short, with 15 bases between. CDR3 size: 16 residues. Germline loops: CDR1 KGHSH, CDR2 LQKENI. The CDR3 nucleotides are TGTGCCAGCTCACCACCGTCACTCGCTCGCGGCTATGGCTACACCTTC. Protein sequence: CASSPPSLARGYGYTF. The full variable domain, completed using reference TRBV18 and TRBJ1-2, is NAGVMQNPRHLVRRRGQEARLRCSPMKGHSHVYWYRQLPEEGLKFMVYLQKENIIDESGMPKERFSAEFPKEGPSILRIQQVVRGDSAAYFCASSPPSLARGYGYTFGSGTRLTVV.

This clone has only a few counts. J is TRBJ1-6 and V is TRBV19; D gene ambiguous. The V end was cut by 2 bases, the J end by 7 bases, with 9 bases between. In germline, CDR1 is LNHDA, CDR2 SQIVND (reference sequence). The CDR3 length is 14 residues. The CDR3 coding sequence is TGTGCCAGTAGTATATCGGGGTACAATTCACCCCTCCACTTT. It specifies CASSISGYNSPLHF.

The CDR3 region is CASSARTGAGANVLTF. The CDR3 nucleotides read TGTGCCAGCTCAGCGAGAACAGGGGCCGGGGCCAACGTCCTGACTTTC. This chain joins TRBV18 and TRBJ2-6; 7 bases line up with TRBD1. This CDR3 has 16 amino acids. The germline CDR1 and CDR2 sequences are KGHSH and LQKENI. V lost 5 bases to trimming and J lost 4 bases; unmatched junction nucleotides: 8.

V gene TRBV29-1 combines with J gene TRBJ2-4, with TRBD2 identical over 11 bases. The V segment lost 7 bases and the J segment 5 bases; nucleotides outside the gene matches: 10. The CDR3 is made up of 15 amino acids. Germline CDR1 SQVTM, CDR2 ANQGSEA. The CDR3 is CSAGLAGGDQNIQYF. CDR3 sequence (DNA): TGCAGCGCCGGGCTAGCGGGGGGCGATCAAAACATTCAGTACTTC.

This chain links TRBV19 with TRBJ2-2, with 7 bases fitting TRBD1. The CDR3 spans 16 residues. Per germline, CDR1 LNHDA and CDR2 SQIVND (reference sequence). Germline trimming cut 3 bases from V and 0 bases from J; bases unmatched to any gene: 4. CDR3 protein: CASSISGTANTGELFF. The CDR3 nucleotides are TGTGCCAGTAGTATCTCCGGGACAGCGAACACCGGGGAGCTGTTTTTT.

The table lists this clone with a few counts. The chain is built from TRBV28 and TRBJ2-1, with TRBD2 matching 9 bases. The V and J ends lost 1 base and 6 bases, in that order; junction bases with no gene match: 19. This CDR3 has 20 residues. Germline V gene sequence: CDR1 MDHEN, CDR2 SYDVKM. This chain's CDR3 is CASSLSDPVVSGRSFNEQFF. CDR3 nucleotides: TGTGCCAGCAGTTTATCGGATCCAGTAGTGAGCGGGAGGAGTTTCAATGAGCAGTTCTTC. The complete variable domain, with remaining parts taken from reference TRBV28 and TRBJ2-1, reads DVKVTQSSRYLVKRTGEKVFLECVQDMDHENMFWYRQDPGLGLRLIYFSYDVKMKEKGDIPEGYSVSREKKERFSLILESASTNQTSMYLCASSLSDPVVSGRSFNEQFFGPGTRLTVL.

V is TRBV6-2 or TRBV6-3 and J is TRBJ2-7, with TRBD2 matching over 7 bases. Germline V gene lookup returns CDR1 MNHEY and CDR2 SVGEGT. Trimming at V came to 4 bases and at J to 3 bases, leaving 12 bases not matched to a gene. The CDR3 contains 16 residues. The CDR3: CASSSPRLAGVYEQYF. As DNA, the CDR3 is TGTGCCAGCAGTTCCCCCCGCTTAGCGGGTGTCTACGAGCAGTACTTC.

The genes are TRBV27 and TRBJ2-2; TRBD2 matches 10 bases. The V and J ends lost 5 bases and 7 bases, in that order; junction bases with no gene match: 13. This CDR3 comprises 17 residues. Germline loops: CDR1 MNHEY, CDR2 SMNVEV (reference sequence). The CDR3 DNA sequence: TGTGCCAGCAGTCCTATGAGCGGGAGGGCCTGGGTCGGGGAGCTGTTTTTT. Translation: CASSPMSGRAWVGELFF.